This is a list of T cell receptor beta chains from one sample in a study of blood T cell repertoires in COVID-19. Assay used: immunoSEQ multiplex PCR; TCRdb lists only in-frame clones, some missing. This table holds roughly 200,000 clones, more than 60% found once. Sequenced input: peripheral blood. Receptors originate from a man over 45 who had recovered from COVID-19. Both conserved end residues are part of each CDR3. The D gene is left open where the match is weak. Where a row states a size, it is once, few, many or the class of an expanded clone; other rows omit it.

J: TRBJ1-3
D: .
size: .
V: TRBV7-2
CDR3: CASSLGPGSSGNTIYF
DNA: TGTGCCAGCAGCTTAGGCCCGGGAAGCTCTGGAAACACCATATATTTT

J: TRBJ2-7
D: .
size: .
V: TRBV28
CDR3: CASSVRTGVSYEQYF
DNA: TGTGCCAGCAGCGTTAGGACGGGGGTCTCCTACGAGCAGTACTTC

J: TRBJ2-1
D: .
size: .
V: TRBV7-8
CDR3: CASSLRGGRPYNEQFF
DNA: TGTGCCAGCAGCTTAAGGGGGGGCCGTCCTTACAATGAGCAGTTCTTC

J: TRBJ2-1
D: TRBD2
size: .
V: TRBV28
CDR3: CASVRGGSLEQFF
DNA: TGTGCCAGCGTAAGGGGCGGGAGCCTTGAGCAGTTCTTC

J: TRBJ1-4
D: TRBD1
size: .
V: TRBV11-2
CDR3: CASSFRGQHSEKLFF
DNA: TGTGCCAGCAGCTTCCGGGGACAGCATAGTGAAAAACTGTTTTTT

J: TRBJ2-5
D: .
size: .
V: TRBV14
CDR3: CASSLMVAETQYF
DNA: TGTGCCAGCAGCCTTATGGTGGCAGAGACCCAGTACTTC

J: TRBJ2-7
D: TRBD1
size: .
V: TRBV6-5
CDR3: CASSLGQGLYEQYF
DNA: TGTGCCAGCAGTTTGGGACAGGGGCTCTACGAGCAGTACTTC

J: TRBJ2-3
D: TRBD1
size: .
V: TRBV19
CDR3: CASSLDRAHGDTQYF
DNA: TGTGCCAGTAGTCTGGACAGGGCCCACGGAGATACGCAGTATTTT

J: TRBJ1-1
D: TRBD1
size: .
V: TRBV11-1
CDR3: CASSLTGGPQHAFF
DNA: TGTGCCAGCAGCCTCACAGGGGGTCCTCAGCATGCTTTCTTT

J: TRBJ1-2
D: .
size: .
V: TRBV2
CDR3: CASSGRLGGYTF
DNA: TGTGCCAGCAGTGGAAGACTGGGTGGCTACACCTTC

J: TRBJ2-1
D: TRBD2
size: .
V: TRBV2
CDR3: CASMRWGALADNEQFF
DNA: TGTGCCAGCATGAGGTGGGGAGCACTAGCGGACAATGAGCAGTTCTTC

J: TRBJ2-3
D: TRBD2
size: .
V: TRBV6-2/TRBV6-3
CDR3: CASSLTSGRGTDTQYF
DNA: TGTGCCAGCAGTCTTACTAGCGGGAGGGGGACAGATACGCAGTATTTT

J: TRBJ1-5
D: .
size: .
V: TRBV10-3
CDR3: CAISADGENQPQHF
DNA: TGTGCCATCAGTGCTGACGGGGAAAATCAGCCCCAGCATTTT

J: TRBJ2-7
D: .
size: .
V: TRBV19
CDR3: CASSSGLRYEQYF
DNA: TGTGCCAGTAGCTCAGGGTTAAGGTACGAGCAGTACTTC

J: TRBJ2-1
D: .
size: .
V: TRBV30
CDR3: CAWSNQASAGYNEQFF
DNA: TGTGCCTGGTCCAACCAGGCTAGCGCGGGCTACAATGAGCAGTTCTTC

J: TRBJ1-5
D: TRBD1
size: .
V: TRBV7-9
CDR3: CASSLNYGTVNQPQHF
DNA: TGTGCCAGCAGCTTAAATTACGGGACAGTAAATCAGCCCCAGCATTTT

J: TRBJ2-7
D: TRBD1
size: .
V: TRBV5-6
CDR3: CASSSGTGFSYEQYF
DNA: TGTGCCAGCAGCTCCGGGACAGGGTTCTCCTACGAGCAGTACTTC

J: TRBJ2-7
D: .
size: .
V: TRBV4-2
CDR3: CASSQEIPTYEQYF
DNA: TGTGCCAGCAGCCAAGAAATCCCCACCTACGAGCAGTACTTC

J: TRBJ2-1
D: TRBD1
size: .
V: TRBV5-1
CDR3: CASSLGQGSYNEQFF
DNA: TGCGCCAGCAGCTTGGGACAGGGGTCTTACAATGAGCAGTTCTTC

J: TRBJ2-7
D: TRBD1
size: .
V: TRBV19
CDR3: CASKVSQGAAEQYF
DNA: TGTGCCAGTAAGGTATCGCAGGGGGCTGCCGAGCAGTACTTC

J: TRBJ2-1
D: .
size: .
V: TRBV7-2
CDR3: CASSLAVTRGNEQFF
DNA: TGTGCCAGCAGCTTAGCTGTGACTAGGGGCAATGAGCAGTTCTTC

J: TRBJ2-1
D: TRBD2
size: .
V: TRBV27
CDR3: CASSGTGTSIYEQFF
DNA: TGTGCCAGCAGTGGGACCGGGACTAGCATCTATGAGCAGTTCTTC

J: TRBJ2-1
D: TRBD2
size: once
V: TRBV29-1
CDR3: CSVEMTSRYNEQFF
DNA: TGCAGCGTTGAAATGACTAGCAGATACAATGAGCAGTTCTTC

J: TRBJ2-2
D: .
size: .
V: TRBV3-1/TRBV3-2
CDR3: CASSQGDTLPGELFF
DNA: TGTGCCAGCAGCCAAGGAGACACATTGCCCGGGGAGCTGTTTTTT

J: TRBJ2-5
D: TRBD2
size: few
V: TRBV18
CDR3: CASSRGIAGEETQYF
DNA: TGTGCCAGCTCACGGGGAATAGCGGGAGAAGAGACCCAGTACTTC

J: TRBJ1-5
D: .
size: .
V: TRBV3-1/TRBV3-2
CDR3: CASSPTLGGGNQPQHF
DNA: TGTGCCAGCAGCCCCACTTTAGGGGGAGGCAATCAGCCCCAGCATTTT

J: TRBJ1-1
D: .
size: .
V: TRBV27
CDR3: CASSPLQYTEAFF
DNA: TGTGCCAGCAGTCCACTACAATACACTGAAGCTTTCTTT

J: TRBJ1-1
D: .
size: once
V: TRBV11-2
CDR3: CASSLDGASEAFF
DNA: TGTGCCAGCAGCTTAGATGGGGCGAGTGAAGCTTTCTTT

J: TRBJ1-6
D: .
size: .
V: TRBV27
CDR3: CASSPTTGYNNSPLHF
DNA: TGTGCCAGCAGTCCCACGACAGGCTATAATAATTCACCCCTCCACTTT

J: TRBJ1-2
D: TRBD1
size: .
V: TRBV19
CDR3: CASRPLAGTGGDGYTF
DNA: TGTGCCAGTAGACCCCTGGCGGGGACAGGGGGCGACGGCTACACCTTC

J: TRBJ2-7
D: TRBD1
size: once
V: TRBV4-3
CDR3: CASAPQTGGGYEQYF
DNA: TGCGCCAGCGCCCCCCAGACAGGGGGAGGCTACGAGCAGTACTTC

J: TRBJ2-5
D: TRBD2
size: .
V: TRBV5-1
CDR3: CASSLATSGRGTQYF
DNA: TGCGCCAGCAGCTTGGCGACTAGCGGGAGGGGGACCCAGTACTTC